This section outlines one TCR beta chain sequence together with its context. Its antigen is unidentified. The CDR3 contains 13 residues. Losses at the gene ends were 4 bases for V and 1 base for J; bases not matched to a gene: 3. CDR1 is SQVTM, CDR2 ANQGSEA, per germline. MiXCR was run by TCRdb on the 5' RACE reads, yielding one entry per CDR3 protein. The repertoire includes under 100,000 distinct CDR3 sequences, approximately 6.3% of them detected once, and just over 40% sits in the top ten. This entry comes from a study of T cells after yellow fever vaccination. Overall study findings and caveats: At approximately 95% for CD4 and roughly 87% for CD8, most primary-vaccination clones showed up again after the booster. Researchers report a weaker secondary response that nonetheless peaked faster, day 5 versus 15.

Sequenced material: CD8+ T cells sorted from PBMCs, taken 10 days after the yellow fever booster vaccination. V and J are TRBV29-1 and TRBJ2-7, with TRBD2 identical over 8 bases. The clonotype comes from a man between 18 and 35 years old who received the YFV17D yellow fever vaccine. DNA for the CDR3: TGCAGCGTTGGCGGGGGGACGTCCTACGAGCAGTACTTC. It encodes CSVGGGTSYEQYF.